This T cell receptor beta chain was sequenced for a study of OX40 agonist ivuxolimab in advanced cancers. Broadly, across the study: Ivuxolimab was a fully human IgG2 agonistic monoclonal antibody targeting the costimulatory receptor OX40 (CD134). Intravenous ivuxolimab was administered to patients every 2 weeks at six dose levels: 0.01, 0.1, 0.3, 1.5, 3 and 10 mg/kg. Of the approximately 50 dose-escalation patients, hepatocellular carcinoma was present in some 19, melanoma in approximately 15, renal cell carcinoma in 9 and head and neck cancer in 9. In the dose-escalation cohort, 65% to 90% of patients were male, and the mean age was around 60 years, with a range of about 23 to 90. Prior anti-PD-1, anti-PD-L1 or anti-CTLA-4 therapy was permitted, and checkpoint inhibitors had been received by under 50% of dose-escalation patients. Partial responses occurred in three dose-escalation patients, of whom one had hepatocellular carcinoma and two had cutaneous melanoma. The point of sequencing TCRbeta in the periphery was to test whether ivuxolimab changed TCR sequence diversity and drove clonal T-cell expansion. The monotherapy dose-escalation portion (N ≈ 57 patients) of the phase I ivuxolimab trial is reported in the paper. Results and caveats for the whole study, not just this receptor: At doses of 0.1 to 3.0 mg/kg, clonal expansion of both CD4+ and CD8+ blood T cells was observed from baseline to week 6. After ivuxolimab, CD8+ T cells had more expanded clones than CD4+ T cells on average. Partial responders in the 0.1-3.0 mg/kg groups had among the lowest normalized peripheral clonal expansion, especially among CD8+ T cells. Low levels of normalized T-cell clonal expansion were also seen in some nonresponding patients. Antigen specificity was not determined for the clonally expanded peripheral T cells.

CDR1 SGHVS and CDR2 FNYEAQ are derived from the germline V gene. V and J lose 1 base and 5 bases, and a span of 8 bases separates them. Reading from cysteine to phenylalanine, the CDR3 counts 14 amino acids. Only the CDR3 portion is preserved as DNA: 42 bases, with reading frame beginning at the first base. Patients with a history of autoimmune disease or receiving systemic immunosuppression were excluded from the trial. Peripheral blood for TCR sequencing was collected from all dose cohorts at baseline, on cycle 4 day 1, and on cycle 7 day 1. The samples were taken from a phase I, first-in-human, multicenter, open-label dose-escalation trial of ivuxolimab. Adults with locally advanced or metastatic melanoma, renal cell carcinoma, hepatocellular carcinoma or head and neck squamous cell carcinoma were enrolled in the trial. Before TCR sequencing, CD4+ and CD8+ T cells were separately sorted from peripheral blood.

For sequencing of the TCRbeta CDR3 region, genomic DNA was extracted from the sorted cells. The immunoSEQ Assay was used for sequencing of TCRbeta CDR3 regions. Held by TCRdb, this immuneACCESS table contains in-frame sequences only and omits some clones. Under half of the omission traces to an unresolved V gene where checked; the cause of the rest is unknown. Across this sample there are some 42,000 clones, with about 90% seen only once. Approximately 33% of the sample is taken by the ten largest. To note about this clone: There is no known antigen for this receptor. No clone much larger than this one lies a single base away; base qualities are absent.

The chain links TRBV7-6 with TRBJ2-2; the D region possibly corresponds to TRBD2 (5 bases align). Material: CD4+ or CD8+ T cells sorted from blood, obtained in a trial of the OX40 agonist ivuxolimab. The clonotype was recovered from an adult with an advanced solid tumor such as melanoma, head and neck, liver or kidney cancer. The encoded CDR3 is CASSLELGTGELFF. The bases read TGTGCCAGCAGCTTAGAACTAGGAACCGGGGAGCTGTTTTTT. The full variable domain, with segments outside the CDR3 supplied by the reference TRBV7-6 and TRBJ2-2 proteins, appears as GAGVSQSPRYKVTKRGQDVALRCDPISGHVSLYWYRQALGQGPEFLTYFNYEAQQDKSGLPNDRFSAERPEGSISTLTIQRTEQRDSAMYRCASSLELGTGELFFGEGSRLTVL.